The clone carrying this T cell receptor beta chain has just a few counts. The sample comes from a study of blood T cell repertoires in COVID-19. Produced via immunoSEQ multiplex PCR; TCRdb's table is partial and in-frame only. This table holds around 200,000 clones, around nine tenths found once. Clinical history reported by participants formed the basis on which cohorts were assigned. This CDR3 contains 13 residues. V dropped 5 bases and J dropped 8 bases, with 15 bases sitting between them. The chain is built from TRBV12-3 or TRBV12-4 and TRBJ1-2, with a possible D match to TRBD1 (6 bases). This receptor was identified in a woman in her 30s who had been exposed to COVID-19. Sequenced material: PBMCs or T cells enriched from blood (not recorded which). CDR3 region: CASSTTGRAGYTF. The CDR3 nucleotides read TGTGCCAGCAGTACCACAGGGCGGGCGGGCTACACCTTC.